What follows are 32 T cell receptor beta chains derived from one specimen sequenced in a study of T cells after yellow fever vaccination. TCRdb passed the 5' RACE reads through MiXCR, listing each CDR3 protein once. The sample lists some 550,000 distinct CDR3 sequences, about a fifth seen once, with more than 13% in the top ten. Here the sequenced sample was PBMCs, taken 15 days after the yellow fever booster vaccination. The receptors were gathered from a man aged 25 to 40 who received the YFV17D yellow fever vaccine.

The chain recombines TRBV9 with TRBJ2-5, with 8 bases fitting TRBD2. The CDR3 totals 15 residues. V dropped 1 base and J dropped 2; count of bases not matched to a gene: 4. CDR1 and CDR2 (germline): SGDLS, YYNGEE. CDR3 in DNA: TGTGCCAGCAGCGTACTAGCGGGTTTACAAGAGACCCAGTACTTC. Its translation is CASSVLAGLQETQYF.

The chain employs TRBV29-1 and TRBJ2-7; D is unresolved. Germline CDR1 reads SQVTM; CDR2 reads ANQGSEA. There are 13 residues in the CDR3. V was cut by 4 bases and J by 0 bases, with 10 bases left in between. CDR3 region: CSVGTLHSYEQYF. As DNA, the CDR3 is TGCAGCGTTGGGACCCTCCACTCCTACGAGCAGTACTTC.

The sample holds a few counts of this clonotype. For the CDR3, the DNA is TGTGCCACCAGCCCCAGGAGCGGCAGCCAAGAGACCCAGTACTTC. This codes for CATSPRSGSQETQYF. The chain is built from TRBV15 and TRBJ2-5, with D perhaps matching TRBD2 (5 bases). The germline CDR1 and CDR2 sequences are LNHNV and YYDKDF (reference sequence). With 5 bases removed from V and 1 base from J, the gap between germline ends came to 14 bases. The CDR3 is 15 amino acids.

This clonotype was seen once. The rearrangement uses TRBV25-1 and TRBJ1-5; D unclear. This CDR3 contains 13 residues. Per the germline V gene, CDR1 is MGHDK and CDR2 is SYGVNS. V lost 4 bases, J lost 7 bases, and 11 bases lay in between. The CDR3 region is CASSVGLSQPQHF. CDR3 nucleotides: TGTGCCAGCAGTGTAGGGCTGTCCCAGCCCCAGCATTTT.

The sample holds a few counts of this clonotype. V is TRBV12-3 or TRBV12-4 and J is TRBJ2-1; 8 nucleotides line up with TRBD2. J lost 2 bases, V lost 7 bases, and 7 bases had no gene match. This CDR3 comprises 15 residues. CDR3 nucleotide sequence: TGTGCCAGCACACATAGCGGGACTCCCTACAATGAGCAGTTCTTC. This codes for CASTHSGTPYNEQFF.

This chain connects TRBV14 to TRBJ2-3; 14 bases line up with TRBD2. This CDR3 spans 17 amino acids. The trim removed 4 bases at V and 4 bases at J, leaving 7 bases unmatched. The germline V gene encodes CDR1 SGHDN and CDR2 FVKESK. CDR3 in DNA: TGTGCCAGCAGCCCTGGGACTAGCGGGAGACTCGCAGATACGCAGTATTTT. Its protein is CASSPGTSGRLADTQYF.

The V call is TRBV20-1, the J call TRBJ2-5; TRBD2 agrees at 8 bases. V shed 5 bases, J shed 4 bases, and the junction held 9 bases outside the gene matches. CDR3 length: 14 amino acids. The V gene's germline CDR1 is DFQATT and CDR2 SNEGSKA (reference sequence). The DNA of the CDR3 is TGCAGTGCTGCTAAAGCGGGAGCATCAGAGACCCAGTACTTC. Its protein is CSAAKAGASETQYF.

This clonotype was detected a few times. This chain links TRBV3-1 with TRBJ2-1; 8 bases agree with TRBD2. Trimming at V came to 3 bases and at J to 8 bases, leaving 6 bases not matched to a gene. The CDR3 contains 14 residues. Germline V CDR1 and CDR2: LGHDT, YNNKEL (reference sequence). The CDR3 bases are TGTGCCAGCAGCCAGAGCGGGAGTGGAGATGAGCAGTTCTTC. Amino acid sequence: CASSQSGSGDEQFF.

This clonotype appeared a few times. The genes are TRBV20-1 and TRBJ2-1, with 14 bases matching TRBD2. The CDR3 totals 15 residues. The V gene's germline CDR1 is DFQATT and CDR2 SNEGSKA (reference sequence). Germline trimming cut 5 bases from V and 10 bases from J; bases unmatched to any gene: 10. Here the CDR3 DNA reads TGCAGTGCTGAAAGACTAGCGGGAGGGTTGGGGGAGCAGTTCTTC. Its protein is CSAERLAGGLGEQFF.

This chain joins TRBV24-1 and TRBJ2-1; 9 bases map to TRBD1. The V and J ends lost 4 bases and 6 bases, in that order; junction bases with no gene match: 9. The CDR3 loop spans 16 amino acids. Germline CDR1 KGHDR, CDR2 SFDVKD. CDR3 nucleotides: TGTGCCACCAGTGACCTCGGGACAGGGTACGGCAATGAGCAGTTCTTC. Protein: CATSDLGTGYGNEQFF.

A single count supports this clonotype. V gene TRBV5-5 combines with J gene TRBJ2-5; the D call may be TRBD1 or TRBD2 (6 bases each). The V end was cut by 4 bases, the J end by 2 bases, with 18 bases between. Germline V gene data show CDR1 as SGHKS and CDR2 as YYEKEE (reference sequence). The length of the CDR3 is 16 residues. The CDR3 spells CASSPTRGGWQETQYF. In DNA, the CDR3 is TGTGCCAGCAGCCCGACCAGGGGAGGTTGGCAAGAGACCCAGTACTTC.

This clonotype was counted only a few times. The chain uses TRBV7-2 and TRBJ2-4; 9 bases are shared with TRBD2. The CDR3 extends over 12 amino acids. After removal of 5 bases from V and 12 bases from J, the junction contained 5 bases not matched to a gene. CDR1 and CDR2 from the germline V gene are SGHTA and FQGNSA. This CDR3 reads CASSQLAGTQYF. CDR3 DNA: TGTGCCAGCAGCCAACTAGCGGGTACTCAGTACTTC. The full variable domain, rest sourced from reference TRBV7-2 and TRBJ2-4, is GAGVSQSPSNKVTEKGKDVELRCDPISGHTALYWYRQSLGQGLEFLIYFQGNSAPDKSGLPSDRFSAERTGGSVSTLTIQRTQQEDSAVYLCASSQLAGTQYFGAGTRLSVL.

The chain carries TRBV5-1 and TRBJ2-7; 8 positions agree with TRBD2. Germline V gene sequence: CDR1 SGHRS, CDR2 YFSETQ. V trimming: 0 bases; J trimming: 4 bases; junction bases outside the gene matches: 6. The CDR3 has 15 amino acids. CDR3 in DNA: TGCGCCAGCAGCTTGGCTTCGGGAGGGATATACGAGCAGTACTTC. The encoded protein is CASSLASGGIYEQYF.

CDR3 nucleotides: TGTGCCAGCAGTCGGAGGGCCGGGGAGACCCAGTACTTC. Protein product: CASSRRAGETQYF. This chain uses TRBV6-2 or TRBV6-3 with TRBJ2-5; a weak D match, TRBD2 (6 bases). Trimming removed 5 bases from V and 5 bases from J, with 12 bases in between. Germline-derived CDR1 and CDR2 are MNHEY and SVGEGT. The CDR3 runs to 13 residues.

The CDR3 nucleotides are TGCAGCGTTTTGGACGGGTCTGAGAGCTCCTACGAGCAGTACTTC. Translated, it gives CSVLDGSESSYEQYF. This chain connects TRBV29-1 to TRBJ2-7; D remains ambiguous. The germline V gene has CDR1 SQVTM and CDR2 ANQGSEA. With 5 bases removed from V and 0 bases from J, the gap between germline ends came to 17 bases. The CDR3 contains 15 residues.

The gene calls are TRBV25-1 and TRBJ2-3; D is unresolved. The CDR3 extends over 14 amino acids. Trimming removed 6 bases from V and 3 bases from J, with 13 bases in between. CDR1 MGHDK and CDR2 SYGVNS come from the germline V gene. CDR3 sequence: CASREGSATDTQYF. The CDR3 DNA is TGTGCCAGCAGAGAAGGATCCGCTACAGATACGCAGTATTTT.

Only a few counts were recorded for this clonotype. J is TRBJ2-1 and V is TRBV29-1; D is ambiguous. Germline V CDR1 and CDR2: SQVTM, ANQGSEA. CDR3 length: 15 amino acids. Trimming removed 5 bases at V and 2 bases at J, with 16 bases between. CDR3 sequence reads: CSVNSVRSTYNEQFF. The CDR3 bases are TGCAGCGTTAATAGTGTAAGGTCCACCTACAATGAGCAGTTCTTC.

The rearrangement joins TRBV14 to TRBJ2-1, with TRBD2 identical over 11 bases. CDR3 size: 13 residues. With V trimmed by 2 bases and J by 16 bases, 7 bases remained unmatched. Looked up from germline, CDR1 is SGHDN and CDR2 is FVKESK. In DNA form, the CDR3 reads TGTGCCAGCAGCCAAACGGCGACTAGCGGGATTTTCTTC. The encoded protein is CASSQTATSGIFF. The variable domain in full, with the rest retrieved from reference TRBV14 and TRBJ2-1, is EAGVTQFPSHSVIEKGQTVTLRCDPISGHDNLYWYRRVMGKEIKFLLHFVKESKQDESGMPNNRFLAERTGGTYSTLKVQPAELEDSGVYFCASSQTATSGIFFGPGTRLTVL.

V usage is TRBV25-1 and J usage is TRBJ1-1; TRBD1 matches at 10 bases. The V and J ends lost 4 bases and 1 base, in that order; junction bases with no gene match: 3. Germline V gene sequence: CDR1 MGHDK, CDR2 SYGVNS. This CDR3 is built from 15 residues. The CDR3 DNA reads as TGTGCCAGCAGTGTGACAGGGGGCTGGAACACTGAAGCTTTCTTT. This gives the protein CASSVTGGWNTEAFF. Based on the CDR3 plus reference TRBV25-1 and TRBJ1-1, the full variable domain is EADIYQTPRYLVIGTGKKITLECSQTMGHDKMYWYQQDPGMELHLIHYSYGVNSTEKGDLSSESTVSRIRTEHFPLTLESARPSHTSQYLCASSVTGGWNTEAFFGQGTRLTVV.

This clonotype showed up just a few times. The chain has TRBV30 and TRBJ1-1; perhaps TRBD1 as D (5 bases). V shed 4 bases and J shed 4 bases, with 16 bases lying between them. Germline V gene data show CDR1 as GTSNPN and CDR2 as SVGIG (reference sequence). The CDR3 consists of 14 residues. CDR3 bases: TGTGCCTGGATTCAAAACTTTAGGGGCACTGAAGCTTTCTTT. Its protein product is CAWIQNFRGTEAFF. Based on the CDR3 plus reference TRBV30 and TRBJ1-1, the full variable domain is SQTIHQWPATLVQPVGSPLSLECTVEGTSNPNLYWYRQAAGRGLQLLFYSVGIGQISSEVPQNLSASRPQDRQFILSSKKLLLSDSGFYLCAWIQNFRGTEAFFGQGTRLTVV.

The table lists this clonotype with a few counts. This chain uses TRBV6-2 or TRBV6-3 with TRBJ2-3, with D unresolved. The germline V gene has CDR1 MNHEY and CDR2 SVGEGT. Deletions cut 1 base from V and 5 bases from J, with 4 bases between. The CDR3 sequence is 12 residues long. The CDR3: CASSYWGDTQYF. CDR3 nucleotide sequence: TGTGCCAGCAGTTACTGGGGAGATACGCAGTATTTT.

This clonotype was counted only a few times. The chain is built from TRBV27 and TRBJ1-1; D may be TRBD1 (5 bases). Germline CDR1 and CDR2: MNHEY and SMNVEV (reference sequence). This CDR3 region has 15 residues. V was clipped by 2 bases and J by 4 bases, with 14 bases between them. CDR3 sequence reads: CASSLVFGGTTEAFF. CDR3 sequence (DNA): TGTGCCAGCAGTTTAGTTTTCGGGGGGACCACTGAAGCTTTCTTT.

V gene TRBV6-1 combines with J gene TRBJ2-1, with 9 bases aligning to TRBD2. Germline lookup yields CDR1 MNHNS and CDR2 SASEGT. Losses at the gene ends were 6 bases for V and 1 base for J; bases not matched to a gene: 7. The CDR3 loop spans 16 amino acids. The CDR3 DNA reads as TGTGCCAGCAGCCCGGGACTAGCAAGGTCCTACAATGAGCAGTTCTTC. It is translated as CASSPGLARSYNEQFF.

This chain links TRBV7-2 with TRBJ2-6, with a tentative D call TRBD2 (5 bases). Between the trimmed V and J ends, which lost 0 bases and 2 bases, there was a span of 8 bases. The length of the CDR3 is 16 residues. CDR1 and CDR2 (germline): SGHTA, FQGNSA. CDR3 sequence: CASSLASGTGANVLTF. Written as DNA, the CDR3 is TGTGCCAGCAGCTTAGCGTCCGGGACTGGGGCCAACGTCCTGACTTTC.

This chain joins TRBV5-6 and TRBJ2-1, with a possible D match to TRBD1 (5 bases). CDR1 and CDR2 from the germline V gene are SGHDT and YYEEEE. V was shortened by 4 bases and J by 5 bases, with 10 bases between the two germline ends. This CDR3 spans 13 amino acids. The CDR3 sequence is CASSLTANNEQFF. CDR3 DNA sequence: TGTGCCAGCAGCCTGACAGCTAACAATGAGCAGTTCTTC.

The chain uses TRBV20-1 and TRBJ2-1; D is unresolved. The V end was cut by 6 bases, the J end by 6 bases, with 9 bases between. The CDR3 totals 11 residues. Per germline, CDR1 DFQATT and CDR2 SNEGSKA (reference sequence). For the CDR3, the DNA is TGCAGTGCGAAAGGCGTCAATGAGCAGTTCTTC. The encoded protein is CSAKGVNEQFF.

The chain links TRBV7-2 to TRBJ1-5, with D uncertain. This CDR3 has 16 residues. Trimming removed 5 bases from V and 6 bases from J, with 20 bases in between. The germline V gene encodes CDR1 SGHTA and CDR2 FQGNSA. This CDR3 reads CASSPPGMGSIQPQHF. CDR3 nucleotide sequence: TGTGCCAGCAGCCCGCCCGGGATGGGTTCGATTCAGCCCCAGCATTTT. The whole variable domain, filled in from reference TRBV7-2 and TRBJ1-5, reads GAGVSQSPSNKVTEKGKDVELRCDPISGHTALYWYRQSLGQGLEFLIYFQGNSAPDKSGLPSDRFSAERTGGSVSTLTIQRTQQEDSAVYLCASSPPGMGSIQPQHFGDGTRLSIL.

CDR3 in DNA: TGTGCCATCAGTGAGCGGGAAGCAGATACGCAGTATTTT. Amino acid sequence: CAISEREADTQYF. V gene TRBV10-3 combines with J gene TRBJ2-3, with a weak D call TRBD2 (5 bases). Germline V gene sequence: CDR1 ENHRY, CDR2 SYGVKD. The CDR3 length is 13 residues. V was cut by 2 bases and J by 4 bases, with 7 bases left in between.

The chain carries TRBV7-2 and TRBJ2-1; 10 bases are a match to TRBD1. CDR1 and CDR2 (germline): SGHTA, FQGNSA. This CDR3 spans 16 amino acids. Trimming at V came to 5 bases and at J to 5 bases, leaving 9 bases not matched to a gene. CDR3: CASSLRTGGPHNEQFF. The DNA of the CDR3 is TGTGCCAGCAGCCTAAGGACAGGGGGACCCCACAATGAGCAGTTCTTC.

This clonotype was counted only a few times. The chain recombines TRBV5-6 with TRBJ2-3, with 7 bases that match TRBD1. This CDR3 comprises 14 residues. The J segment lost 3 bases and the V segment lost 1 base, leaving 2 bases of the junction unmatched. Germline CDR1 reads SGHDT; CDR2 reads YYEEEE. This CDR3 reads CASSLTGETDTQYF. DNA of the CDR3: TGTGCCAGCAGCTTGACAGGGGAAACAGATACGCAGTATTTT.

The chain joins TRBV20-1 to TRBJ2-7; maybe TRBD2 (6 bases). CDR1 and CDR2 from the germline V gene are DFQATT and SNEGSKA (reference sequence). Trimming left V 0 bases short and J 0 bases short, with 15 bases between. This CDR3 spans 16 amino acids. In DNA form, the CDR3 reads TGCAGTGCTAGAGATCCGGGAAGACTAGGCTCCTACGAGCAGTACTTC. This codes for CSARDPGRLGSYEQYF.

This clonotype was seen a handful of times. The chain recombines TRBV5-1 with TRBJ2-3, with D hard to call. V was shortened by 0 bases and J by 1 base, with 6 bases between the two germline ends. CDR1 is SGHRS, CDR2 YFSETQ, per germline. CDR3 length: 14 residues. CDR3 loop: CASSLDQGTDTQYF. CDR3 sequence (DNA): TGCGCCAGCAGCTTGGATCAGGGCACAGATACGCAGTATTTT.